This T cell receptor beta chain was sequenced for a study of cytotoxic CD8 clonotypes in ibrutinib-treated CLL. Study conclusions and caveats: Sampling schedules were unmatched across sustained-remission and progressing patients. Upon ibrutinib response clonality rose, and upon progression it fell back toward baseline.

This CDR3 is 15 amino acids long. The V gene lost 4 bases and the J gene lost 7 bases, with 17 bases spanning the gap. Germline V gene lookup returns CDR1 MGHRA and CDR2 YSYEKL. In the case of this clone: Its antigen is unidentified.

Measured with immunoSEQ multiplex PCR; TCRdb has only the in-frame clones, and not every one. The table includes 30,000 to 40,000 clones, roughly three quarters detected once. This sequence originates from a human donor with chronic lymphocytic leukemia. The chain recombines TRBV4-1 with TRBJ2-1; TRBD2 is a possible D gene (6 bases). The sequences come from PBMCs, collected before ibrutinib treatment. The CDR3 reads CASSPTRASENEQFF. In nucleotides, the CDR3 is TGCGCCAGCAGCCCAACGCGAGCTAGCGAAAATGAGCAGTTCTTC.